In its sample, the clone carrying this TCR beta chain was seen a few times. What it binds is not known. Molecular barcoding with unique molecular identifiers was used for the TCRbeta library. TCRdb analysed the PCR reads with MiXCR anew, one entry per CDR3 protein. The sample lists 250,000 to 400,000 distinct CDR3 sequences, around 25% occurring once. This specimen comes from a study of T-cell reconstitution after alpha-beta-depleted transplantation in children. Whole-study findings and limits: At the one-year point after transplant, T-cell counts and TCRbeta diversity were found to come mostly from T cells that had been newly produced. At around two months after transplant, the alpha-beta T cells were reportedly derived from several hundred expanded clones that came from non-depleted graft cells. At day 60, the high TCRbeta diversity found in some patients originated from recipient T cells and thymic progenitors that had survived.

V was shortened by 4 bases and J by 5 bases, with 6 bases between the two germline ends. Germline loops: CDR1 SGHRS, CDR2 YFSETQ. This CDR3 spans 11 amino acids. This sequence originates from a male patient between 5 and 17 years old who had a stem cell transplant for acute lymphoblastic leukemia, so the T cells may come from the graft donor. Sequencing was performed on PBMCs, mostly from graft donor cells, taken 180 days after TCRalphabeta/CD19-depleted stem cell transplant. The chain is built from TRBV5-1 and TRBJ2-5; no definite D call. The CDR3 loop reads CASSTRETQYF. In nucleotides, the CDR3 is TGCGCCAGCAGCACCCGGGAGACCCAGTACTTC.